This T cell receptor (beta chain) derives from a study of T cell responses to AZD1222 COVID-19 vaccine. Study-level results: Clonal diversity was possibly underestimated, and white British individuals and females predominated among donors.

The CDR3 contains 15 residues. Germline CDR1 reads SGHTA; CDR2 reads FQGNSA. With 1 base removed from V and 4 bases from J, the gap between germline ends came to 12 bases. A single count supports this clone. The antigen remains undetermined. Generated by immunoSEQ multiplex PCR, the TCRdb table keeps only in-frame clones and is missing some. This table holds roughly 97,000 clones, approximately 93% found once. The sequences come from peripheral blood, collected on day 0 of AZD1222 vaccination. This sequence joins TRBV7-2 and TRBJ2-3; TRBD2 might be the D (6 bases). This TCR derives from an adult in good health. CDR3 amino acids: CASSLERARADTQYF. The CDR3 coding sequence is TGTGCCAGCAGCTTAGAGCGGGCCAGGGCAGATACGCAGTATTTT.